This T cell receptor beta chain was observed in a study of T cells in localized non-small cell lung cancer. Produced via immunoSEQ multiplex PCR; TCRdb's table is partial and in-frame only. The table shows roughly 27,000 clones, with about 90% occurring only once. Notes on the study in general: In the blood, greater T cell density corresponded to longer overall survival. When the top 100 tumor clones were examined, a median roughly 62 of them also appeared in the adjacent lung, which was paired and uninvolved.

With respect to this clone: Its specificity is unknown.

The origin of this receptor is a woman aged 35 to 70 with stage I lung adenocarcinoma. Material: peripheral blood, obtained before any cancer treatment.

CDR3 residues: CASSLAVRYRTSVSYEQYF. CDR3 DNA sequence: TGTGCCAGCAGCTTAGCGGTCAGATACAGGACTAGCGTCTCCTACGAGCAGTACTTC. This rearrangement joins TRBV11-3 to TRBJ2-7, with 9 bases that match TRBD2. Germline-derived CDR1 and CDR2 are SGHNT and YENEEA. The CDR3 length is 19 residues. With 1 base clipped from V and 0 bases from J, the junction kept 13 bases outside the gene matches. Combining the CDR3 with reference TRBV11-3 and TRBJ2-7 gives the whole variable domain EAGVVQSPRYKIIEKKQPVAFWCNPISGHNTLYWYLQNLGQGPELLIRYENEEAVDDSQLPKDRFSAERLKGVDSTLKIQPAELGDSAVYLCASSLAVRYRTSVSYEQYFGPGTRLTVT.